These 20 T cell receptor beta chains share one sample of origin, sequenced in a study of blood T cell repertoires in COVID-19. The repertoire was sequenced with immunoSEQ multiplex PCR; TCRdb's copy has only in-frame clones and lacks some. The sample carries under 200,000 clones, 86% recorded once. Sequencing was performed on peripheral blood. The source is a woman aged 60-75 years with COVID-19, enrolled during active disease.

The table lists this clone with a count of one. The rearrangement joins TRBV13 to TRBJ2-3; 7 positions match TRBD2. The CDR3 contains 15 residues. Germline-derived CDR1 and CDR2 are PRHDT and FYEKMQ (reference sequence). V gave up 5 bases and J gave up 4 bases; unmatched junction bases: 9. The CDR3 here is CASSHGRRGADTQYF. DNA for the CDR3: TGTGCCAGCAGCCACGGGAGGAGAGGGGCAGATACGCAGTATTTT.

This rearrangement joins TRBV10-3 to TRBJ1-1; 8 bases fit TRBD1. The CDR3 has 14 amino acids. The V gene's germline CDR1 is ENHRY and CDR2 SYGVKD. Trimming took 7 bases from V and 4 from J; bases not matched to a gene: 8. CDR3 nucleotides: TGTGCCATCACCACTGCTGACAGGGGCACTGAAGCTTTCTTT. Translation gives CAITTADRGTEAFF.

The V call is TRBV7-2, the J call TRBJ2-3; 11 bases agree with TRBD2. CDR1 and CDR2 from the germline V gene are SGHTA and FQGNSA. V trimming: 5 bases; J trimming: 5 bases; junction bases outside the gene matches: 6. This CDR3 region has 15 residues. DNA of the CDR3: TGTGCCAGCAGCATACTAGCGGGAGTTAGAGATACGCAGTATTTT. Translation: CASSILAGVRDTQYF.

This clone was detected only a few times. The V call is TRBV19, the J call TRBJ1-4; TRBD1 agrees at 9 bases. V was pared by 5 bases and J by 7 bases, with 8 bases of the junction left unmatched. Germline V lookup: CDR1 LNHDA, CDR2 SQIVND (reference sequence). The CDR3 has 15 amino acids. The CDR3 loop is CASSPGTGTTEKLFF. In DNA form, the CDR3 reads TGTGCCAGTAGTCCCGGGACAGGGACAACTGAAAAACTGTTTTTT.

The chain has TRBV9 and TRBJ1-4; a possible D gene is TRBD1 (5 bases). Germline V gene data show CDR1 as SGDLS and CDR2 as YYNGEE. The CDR3 runs 17 residues. The ends were cut back, 3 bases at V and 7 bases at J, with 22 bases in the middle. DNA for the CDR3: TGTGCCAGCAGCGCCTGGGGGGTACTTCCTGGGGGTGAAAAACTGTTTTTT. This sequence encodes CASSAWGVLPGGEKLFF.

This chain joins TRBV28 and TRBJ1-2; 10 bases are a match to TRBD1. CDR3 size: 14 residues. J lost 10 bases, V lost 7 bases, and 12 bases had no gene match. Germline CDR1 MDHEN, CDR2 SYDVKM. The CDR3 protein is CASKAGTGVIVYTF. CDR3 coding DNA: TGTGCCAGCAAAGCCGGGACAGGGGTAATTGTCTACACCTTC.

Notes on this clone: Other DNA sequences within the sample encode an identical CDR3. V and J are TRBV7-2 and TRBJ2-1; TRBD2 agrees at 11 bases. V trimming: 1 base; J trimming: 4 bases; junction bases outside the gene matches: 0. The CDR3 runs 15 residues. CDR1 is SGHTA, CDR2 FQGNSA, per germline. CDR3 region: CASSLGLAGYNEQFF. The CDR3 coding sequence is TGTGCCAGCAGCTTAGGACTAGCGGGATACAATGAGCAGTTCTTC.

V is TRBV27 and J is TRBJ1-4; 8 bases map to TRBD1. This CDR3 contains 14 residues. CDR1 and CDR2 (germline): MNHEY, SMNVEV (reference sequence). Trimming removed 2 bases from V and 8 bases from J; junction bases left unmatched: 4. As DNA, the CDR3 is TGTGCCAGCAGTTTAGGACAGGGTGGAGAAAAACTGTTTTTT. Translated, it gives CASSLGQGGEKLFF.

V usage is TRBV3-1 (or the pseudogene TRBV3-2) and J usage is TRBJ1-2, with D possibly TRBD1 on 5 matching bases. Germline V gene lookup returns CDR1 LGHDT and CDR2 YNNKEL (reference sequence). V was shortened by 3 bases and J by 4 bases, with 15 bases between the two germline ends. The CDR3 contains 15 residues. The DNA for the CDR3 is TGTGCCAGCAGCCACCCAGGGAGGGAGATCTATGGCTACACCTTC. It yields the protein CASSHPGREIYGYTF.

The gene calls are TRBV28 and TRBJ1-1; no firm D call. Looked up from germline, CDR1 is MDHEN and CDR2 is SYDVKM. The CDR3 spans 12 residues. V was pared by 1 base and J by 4 bases, with 4 bases between. CDR3 DNA: TGTGCCAGCAGTTTATTGAGCACTGAAGCTTTCTTT. Protein: CASSLLSTEAFF.

The chain uses TRBV6-5 and TRBJ2-7; D might be TRBD1 (7 bases). The CDR3 is 15 amino acids. Germline V lookup: CDR1 MNHEY, CDR2 SVGAGI. Trimming shortened V by 6 bases and J by 0 bases, and 15 bases separated the two germline ends. The CDR3 reads CASSPQGGLSYEQYF. The CDR3 DNA reads as TGTGCCAGCAGCCCCCAGGGGGGTCTCTCCTACGAGCAGTACTTC.

This chain joins TRBV30 and TRBJ2-7; 9 bases align to TRBD2. The V and J ends lost 2 bases and 6 bases, in that order; junction bases with no gene match: 8. Germline-derived CDR1 and CDR2 are GTSNPN and SVGIG (reference sequence). The CDR3 runs to 14 residues. The DNA of the CDR3 is TGTGCCTGGAGTCAAGGACTAGCGATCTCCGAGCAGTACTTC. Protein sequence: CAWSQGLAISEQYF.

The chain links TRBV9 to TRBJ2-1; 7 positions match TRBD2. Trimming at V came to 1 base and at J to 9 bases, leaving 7 bases not matched to a gene. The CDR3 totals 14 residues. From germline, CDR1 is SGDLS and CDR2 YYNGEE. The CDR3: CASSVWDQRGEQFF. CDR3 coding DNA: TGTGCCAGCAGCGTATGGGACCAGCGGGGTGAGCAGTTCTTC. Full variable domain (missing parts from reference TRBV9 and TRBJ2-1): DSGVTQTPKHLITATGQRVTLRCSPRSGDLSVYWYQQSLDQGLQFLIQYYNGEERAKGNILERFSAQQFPDLHSELNLSSLELGDSALYFCASSVWDQRGEQFFGPGTRLTVL.

This chain connects TRBV5-1 to TRBJ1-2, with 7 bases matching TRBD1. Germline V gives CDR1 SGHRS, CDR2 YFSETQ. V was pared by 0 bases and J by 4 bases, with 6 bases of the junction left unmatched. The CDR3 loop spans 15 amino acids. CDR3 DNA sequence: TGCGCCAGCAGCTTGGATTCACAGGGGTCCTATGGCTACACCTTC. Its translation: CASSLDSQGSYGYTF.

V usage is TRBV7-9 and J usage is TRBJ2-3; D remains ambiguous. CDR3 length equals 12 residues. Germline V lookup: CDR1 SEHNR, CDR2 FQNEAQ (reference sequence). The germline V and J ends were trimmed by 5 bases and 1 base, with 4 bases remaining between them. The DNA for the CDR3 is TGTGCCAGCAGCCCTCGCACAGATACGCAGTATTTT. Its translation: CASSPRTDTQYF.

V usage is TRBV10-3 and J usage is TRBJ1-5; D is uncertain. This CDR3 region has 14 residues. Germline assignment: CDR1 ENHRY and CDR2 SYGVKD. The V end was cut by 1 base, the J end by 2 bases, with 6 bases between. The CDR3 DNA follows: TGTGCCATCAGTGAGTTACAGCGCAATCAGCCCCAGCATTTT. Its protein product is CAISELQRNQPQHF.

This clone was picked up a small number of times. In nucleotides, the CDR3 is TGTGCCAGTAGTATTTCGGACAGAGATGGCTACACCTTC. It specifies CASSISDRDGYTF. J is TRBJ1-2 and V is TRBV19; tentatively, D is TRBD1 (6 bases). Trimming removed 3 bases from V and 6 bases from J, with 11 bases in between. Germline loops: CDR1 LNHDA, CDR2 SQIVND (reference sequence). The CDR3 contains 13 residues.

This chain joins TRBV28 and TRBJ2-7; D ambiguous. Deletions cut 3 bases from V and 2 bases from J, with 11 bases between. Germline lookup yields CDR1 MDHEN and CDR2 SYDVKM. The CDR3 runs 14 residues. The CDR3 DNA follows: TGTGCCAGCAGTTTCTCCCTCCCGGCCTACGAGCAGTACTTC. Protein product: CASSFSLPAYEQYF.

The rearrangement joins TRBV10-1 to TRBJ2-3; possible D gene TRBD2, 6 bases. Germline CDR1 and CDR2: WNHNN and SYGVQD (reference sequence). CDR3 size: 14 residues. Trimming removed 1 base from V and 3 bases from J, with 8 bases in between. The CDR3 here is CASSEYAGTDTQYF. DNA of the CDR3: TGCGCCAGCAGTGAGTATGCGGGAACAGATACGCAGTATTTT.

The chain has TRBV28 and TRBJ1-2, with TRBD1 as a possible D gene (6 bases). Germline V gene sequence: CDR1 MDHEN, CDR2 SYDVKM. CDR3 length: 14 residues. V was pared by 5 bases and J by 4 bases, with 14 bases between. The CDR3 loop is CASSPPGRGYGYTF. The CDR3 coding sequence is TGTGCCAGCAGTCCCCCCGGCAGGGGCTATGGCTACACCTTC.